The next 30 T cell receptor beta chains were all read from a single sample in a study of blood T cells in healthy people across ages (dated by TCRdb to between 2014 and 2017). Library creation used 5' RACE. The data were produced on an Illumina HiSeq 2500. A second PCR of about 6 to 11 cycles was performed with a sample-barcoded 5' primer and a J-beta primer mix. TCRdb passed the public sequencing reads through fastp at Q25 and MiXCR, retaining productive beta sequences. Each entry merges the rows of one CDR3 protein and shows their most common DNA and genes. The sample table holds hundreds of thousands of distinct CDR3 sequences, of which roughly 24% were seen once. The ten largest clones capture around 3% of the sample. These data also formed part of another study, on T cells of mothers and their children.

Source material: blood. All receptors come from a boy younger than 18 in good health.

This clonotype showed up just a few times. This chain links TRBV2 with TRBJ2-2; no firm D call. This CDR3 spans 15 amino acids. Between the trimmed V and J ends, which lost 3 bases and 0 bases, there was a span of 8 bases. Germline V gene sequence: CDR1 SNHLY, CDR2 FYNNEI. CDR3 amino acids: CASSEWSPNTGELFF. CDR3 bases: TGTGCCAGCAGTGAGTGGAGCCCGAACACCGGGGAGCTGTTTTTT.

This clonotype was seen only a few times. The chain carries TRBV5-1 and TRBJ2-5; the D gene is possibly TRBD2 (5 bases). The germline V and J ends were trimmed by 4 bases and 1 base, with 14 bases remaining between them. The CDR3 spans 15 residues. The V gene's germline CDR1 is SGHRS and CDR2 YFSETQ. The CDR3 is CASSDDRGFQETQYF. The CDR3 coding sequence is TGCGCCAGCAGCGACGACCGGGGTTTCCAAGAGACCCAGTACTTC. The entire variable domain, with the rest obtained from reference TRBV5-1 and TRBJ2-5, is as follows: KAGVTQTPRYLIKTRGQQVTLSCSPISGHRSVSWYQQTPGQGLQFLFEYFSETQRNKGNFPGRFSGRQFSNSRSEMNVSTLELGDSALYLCASSDDRGFQETQYFGPGTRLLVL.

The J gene is TRBJ2-7, the V gene TRBV5-6, with TRBD1 as a possible D gene (6 bases). CDR1 is SGHDT, CDR2 YYEEEE, per germline. The length of the CDR3 is 13 residues. Trimming took off 0 bases at V and 11 bases at J, with 15 bases between the two ends. The CDR3 nucleotides are TGTGCCAGCAGCTTGGTACAGGGAAGTTTTGAGTACTTC. Its protein product is CASSLVQGSFEYF. The whole variable domain, filled in from reference TRBV5-6 and TRBJ2-7, reads DAGVTQSPTHLIKTRGQQVTLRCSPKSGHDTVSWYQQALGQGPQFIFQYYEEEERQRGNFPDRFSGHQFPNYSSELNVNALLLGDSALYLCASSLVQGSFEYFGPGTRLTVT.

This clonotype turned up a few times. This chain joins TRBV24-1 and TRBJ2-3, with D possibly TRBD1 on 6 matching bases. Germline-derived CDR1 and CDR2 are KGHDR and SFDVKD. The CDR3 runs to 15 residues. Trimming pared 4 bases from V and 0 bases from J, leaving 10 bases between. The CDR3 DNA is TGTGCCACCAGTGACCCGGGACAAAGCACAGATACGCAGTATTTT. Amino acids: CATSDPGQSTDTQYF.

This clonotype has more than one count but fewer than ten. The chain is built from TRBV2 and TRBJ1-2; 7 bases align to TRBD1. V gave up 5 bases and J gave up 3 bases; unmatched junction bases: 3. This CDR3 region has 13 residues. Germline V gene data show CDR1 as SNHLY and CDR2 as FYNNEI. The CDR3 protein is CASSYDRDYGYTF. The CDR3 nucleotides are TGTGCCAGCAGTTACGACAGGGACTATGGCTACACCTTC.

This clonotype occurred many times. The rearrangement joins TRBV3-1 to TRBJ2-7; TRBD2 matches 7 bases. The CDR3 totals 13 residues. Unmatched junction bases numbered 3, after V lost 3 bases and J lost 4 bases. Germline V gene lookup returns CDR1 LGHDT and CDR2 YNNKEL (reference sequence). CDR3 sequence: CASSQGGGYEQYF. The CDR3 DNA sequence: TGTGCCAGCAGCCAGGGCGGGGGTTACGAGCAGTACTTC.

The V gene is TRBV7-3, the J gene TRBJ2-7; no definite D call. TRBJ2-5 explains the end of the DNA better; the J call may be wrong. CDR3 length: 13 amino acids. The germline gives CDR1 SGHTA, CDR2 FQGTGA. The CDR3, as DNA: TGTGCCAGCAGCTTAACCACGAAAGAGACCCAGTACTTC. Encoded protein: CASSLTTKETQYF.

The DNA of the CDR3 is TGTGCCATCAGTGAAACGGAAGGGTTTAATGAGCAGTTCTTC. Its translation is CAISETEGFNEQFF. The J gene is TRBJ2-1, the V gene TRBV10-3; D unresolved. CDR1 is ENHRY, CDR2 SYGVKD, per germline. CDR3 length equals 14 residues. The germline V and J ends were trimmed by 3 bases and 7 bases, with 13 bases remaining between them.

V usage is TRBV19 and J usage is TRBJ1-4, with D hard to call. Germline V gives CDR1 LNHDA, CDR2 SQIVND (reference sequence). There are 14 residues in the CDR3. V lost 5 bases, J lost 1 base, and 8 bases lay in between. This CDR3 is CASSWQLTNEKLFF. CDR3 nucleotide sequence: TGTGCCAGTAGTTGGCAGCTAACTAATGAAAAACTGTTTTTT.

The chain is built from TRBV16 and TRBJ1-1; D remains ambiguous. V was trimmed by 2 bases and J by 8 bases, leaving 12 bases between them. Germline V lookup: CDR1 KGHSY, CDR2 FQNENV. The CDR3 is 13 amino acids. The DNA for the CDR3 is TGTGCCAGCAGCCAAATACAGTTTGGAGAAGCTTTCTTT. Translating gives CASSQIQFGEAFF.

This clonotype showed up just a few times. The V call is TRBV12-2, the J call TRBJ1-5; TRBD1 is the table's D call, not checked against the DNA. TRBV12-2 is tagged as a pseudogene. This CDR3 is 20 amino acids long. This CDR3 is CASRAEIVGTAGDRNQPQHF. CDR3 bases: TGTGCAAGTCGCGCAGAGATCGTGGGGACAGCCGGGGATAGGAATCAGCCCCAGCATTTT.

With respect to this clonotype: One end of the junction is discordant with germline, which a read error may explain. V usage is TRBV6-1 and J usage is TRBJ2-7; 9 nucleotides line up with TRBD1. The CDR3 consists of 14 residues. In germline, CDR1 is MNHNS, CDR2 SASEGT. This chain's CDR3 is CASTRTGAQYGQYF. CDR3 nucleotides: TGTGCCAGCACCCGGACAGGGGCCCAGTACGGGCAGTACTTC.

V gene TRBV2 combines with J gene TRBJ2-5, with a weak D call TRBD2 (6 bases). The J call may be in error: the DNA end matches TRBJ2-7 better. The CDR3 totals 14 residues. CDR1 and CDR2 (germline): SNHLY, FYNNEI. The CDR3, as DNA: TGTGCCAGCGGAGGGGTCTCAGCGGCCTACGAGCAGTACTTC. Translation: CASGGVSAAYEQYF.

This clonotype was observed a handful of times. The rearrangement uses TRBV23-1 and TRBJ1-5, with a tentative D call TRBD1 (5 bases). TRBV23-1 is given ORF status, its function remaining uncertain. The CDR3 has 20 amino acids. Trimming pared 0 bases from V and 0 bases from J, leaving 21 bases between. CDR3 nucleotide sequence: TGCGCCAGCAGTCAATCAGGGTCCCGGAGGGGTCCCGATAGCAATCAGCCCCAGCATTTT. It yields the protein CASSQSGSRRGPDSNQPQHF.

This clonotype was observed a few times. The rearrangement links TRBV28 to TRBJ2-5, with 9 positions matching TRBD2. V was pared by 2 bases and J by 3 bases, with 4 bases of the junction left unmatched. The CDR3 has 15 residues. CDR1 MDHEN and CDR2 SYDVKM come from the germline V gene. CDR3 nucleotides: TGTGCCAGCAGTTTAAGCGGGGGGCCGAAAGAGACCCAGTACTTC. Translated: CASSLSGGPKETQYF.

This clonotype was counted only a few times. The chain joins TRBV4-2 to TRBJ2-5; D ambiguous. The CDR3 is 14 residues long. V lost 0 bases to trimming and J lost 5 bases, with 10 bases between them. CDR1 and CDR2 (germline): LGHNA, YNFKEQ. In nucleotides, the CDR3 is TGTGCCAGCAGCCAAGAACGGGCAGCGGAGACCCAGTACTTC. Its translation: CASSQERAAETQYF.

This clonotype was counted between two and nine times. The chain recombines TRBV4-1 with TRBJ2-3; 8 positions match TRBD2. V trimming: 1 base; J trimming: 4 bases; junction bases outside the gene matches: 4. CDR3 length: 15 residues. Germline V gene lookup returns CDR1 MGHRA and CDR2 YSYEKL. CDR3 region: CASSQVGGGSDTQYF. CDR3 DNA: TGCGCCAGCAGCCAAGTTGGCGGGGGGTCAGATACGCAGTATTTT.

This clonotype was seen more than once but under ten times. The chain recombines TRBV4-2 with TRBJ2-2, with 13 nucleotides matching TRBD2. Looked up from germline, CDR1 is LGHNA and CDR2 is YNFKEQ. J gave up 4 bases and V 3 bases, and 5 bases lay outside the gene matches. The CDR3 covers 17 residues. The CDR3, as DNA: TGTGCCAGCAGCCAGGGACTAGCGGGGTTACGCACCGGGGAGCTGTTTTTT. It is translated as CASSQGLAGLRTGELFF.

Many counts were recorded for this clonotype. This sequence joins TRBV7-9 and TRBJ2-7; the D is unclear. From germline, CDR1 is SEHNR and CDR2 FQNEAQ (reference sequence). V lost 4 bases and J 5 bases, leaving 6 bases between the germline ends. The CDR3 is made up of 11 amino acids. The CDR3 here is CASSSRDEQYF. DNA of the CDR3: TGTGCCAGCAGCTCCCGGGACGAGCAGTACTTC.

The J gene is TRBJ2-5, the V gene TRBV29-1; possible D gene TRBD1, 6 bases. The germline V and J ends were trimmed by 2 bases and 4 bases, with 8 bases remaining between them. Germline V lookup: CDR1 SQVTM, CDR2 ANQGSEA. The CDR3 sequence is 12 residues long. DNA for the CDR3: TGCAGCGTTGAAACAGGGCGAGAGACCCAGTACTTC. Amino acid sequence: CSVETGRETQYF.

The chain is built from TRBV2 and TRBJ2-1; D gene uncertain. The J call may not be correct, given that the DNA end is closer to TRBJ2-5. Germline V lookup: CDR1 SNHLY, CDR2 FYNNEI. The CDR3 runs to 14 residues. CDR3: CASSEDPARRTQYF. In DNA form, the CDR3 reads TGTGCCAGCAGTGAAGACCCAGCGAGAAGGACCCAGTACTTC.

The V gene is TRBV6-5, the J gene TRBJ2-1; D is unresolved. V shed 4 bases and J shed 0 bases, with 16 bases lying between them. CDR3 length: 17 residues. Germline values: CDR1 MNHEY, CDR2 SVGAGI. CDR3 in DNA: TGTGCCAGCAGTTCCGACCGGTCCCCAAGCTCCTACAATGAGCAGTTCTTC. This gives the protein CASSSDRSPSSYNEQFF.

The table lists this clonotype with a few counts. The rearrangement joins TRBV30 to TRBJ1-5, with 7 nucleotides matching TRBD1. The CDR3 runs to 13 residues. Germline V gene lookup returns CDR1 GTSNPN and CDR2 SVGIG (reference sequence). V was clipped by 3 bases and J by 3 bases; unmatched bases: 2. The CDR3 DNA follows: TGTGCCTGGAGAGACAGGGCCAATCAGCCCCAGCATTTT. As protein: CAWRDRANQPQHF.

This clonotype was seen only a few times. The CDR3 DNA reads TGCGCCAGCAGCCCGCCAGGGAGAAACACCATATATTTT. It specifies CASSPPGRNTIYF. The rearrangement links TRBV5-1 to TRBJ1-3, with D possibly being TRBD1 (5 bases). V lost 4 bases, J lost 5 bases, and 10 bases lay in between. Germline assignment: CDR1 SGHRS and CDR2 YFSETQ. The CDR3 is 13 residues long.

The chain carries TRBV10-2 and TRBJ2-5, with D unresolved. The tail of the sequence fits TRBJ2-7 better, so the J call may be wrong. CDR1 WSHSY and CDR2 SAAADI come from the germline V gene. The CDR3 has 14 residues. CDR3 amino acids: CASSVLTTTGEQYF. As DNA, the CDR3 is TGCGCCAGCAGTGTTTTAACTACCACCGGCGAGCAGTACTTC.

The chain employs TRBV10-3 and TRBJ2-4; D unresolved. The ends were cut back, 3 bases at V and 1 base at J, with 19 bases in the middle. CDR1 is ENHRY, CDR2 SYGVKD, per germline. The CDR3 totals 18 residues. The CDR3 DNA follows: TGTGCCATCAGTGACGCTATCAGGAACCCTTCCGCCAAAAACATTCAGTACTTC. It is translated as CAISDAIRNPSAKNIQYF.

The rearrangement joins TRBV10-3 to TRBJ1-1, with 7 bases that match TRBD1. The CDR3 length is 13 residues. The germline CDR1 and CDR2 sequences are ENHRY and SYGVKD. With V trimmed by 4 bases and J by 5 bases, 4 bases remained unmatched. The CDR3 here is CAISATGWTEAFF. In DNA form, the CDR3 reads TGTGCCATCAGTGCGACAGGGTGGACTGAAGCTTTCTTT.

This clonotype was found a few times. The genes are TRBV5-1 and TRBJ1-1; D is undetermined. This CDR3 comprises 14 residues. Deletions cut 0 bases from V and 5 bases from J, with 11 bases between. Germline V gene sequence: CDR1 SGHRS, CDR2 YFSETQ. The CDR3 sequence is CASSLGETLTEAFF. CDR3 bases: TGCGCCAGCAGCTTGGGAGAGACCCTAACTGAAGCTTTCTTT.

The rearrangement joins TRBV12-3 or TRBV12-4 to TRBJ2-5; D tentatively reads TRBD1 or TRBD2 (5 bases each). The J call is in doubt because the DNA end fits TRBJ2-7 better. The CDR3 totals 14 residues. The CDR3 bases are TGTGCCAGCAGTTTAGCGGTGGGGGACTACGAGCAGTACTTC. This sequence encodes CASSLAVGDYEQYF.

J is TRBJ2-7 and V is TRBV6-6, with a tentative D call TRBD2 (5 bases). Germline V gene data show CDR1 as MNHNY and CDR2 as SVGAGI (reference sequence). Deletions cut 2 bases from V and 2 bases from J, with 10 bases between. There are 14 residues in the CDR3. The CDR3 sequence: CASSYGLTPYEQYF. CDR3 sequence (DNA): TGTGCCAGCAGTTACGGACTTACTCCCTACGAGCAGTACTTC.